The subject of this entry is one T cell receptor (beta chain). V was cut by 5 bases and J by 8 bases, with 15 bases left in between. The CDR3 consists of 13 residues. From germline, CDR1 is LNHDA and CDR2 SQIVND (reference sequence). These data originate in a study of blood T cell repertoires in COVID-19. Turning to the study itself: T cells, B-cell-depleted T cells, or PBMCs supplied cDNA or gDNA.

Per the authors' pipeline: Researchers report that nucleated cell counts were estimated from reference gene primer amplification. Assay: immunoSEQ multiplex PCR; the TCRdb copy retains only in-frame clones and omits some. V, J and clone size derive from that table, while D and trimming were established from the DNA sequence. The sample comprises roughly 43,000 clones, approximately 80% of which are singletons, and 23% rests with the top ten. This receptor was identified in a woman aged 55-69 years with acute or convalescent COVID-19. The chain employs TRBV19 and TRBJ1-2; a possible D gene is TRBD1 (6 bases). Sequenced: peripheral blood. The CDR3 nucleotides read TGTGCCAGTAGTTCACAGGGAAGTAAGGGCTACACCTTC. It yields the protein CASSSQGSKGYTF.